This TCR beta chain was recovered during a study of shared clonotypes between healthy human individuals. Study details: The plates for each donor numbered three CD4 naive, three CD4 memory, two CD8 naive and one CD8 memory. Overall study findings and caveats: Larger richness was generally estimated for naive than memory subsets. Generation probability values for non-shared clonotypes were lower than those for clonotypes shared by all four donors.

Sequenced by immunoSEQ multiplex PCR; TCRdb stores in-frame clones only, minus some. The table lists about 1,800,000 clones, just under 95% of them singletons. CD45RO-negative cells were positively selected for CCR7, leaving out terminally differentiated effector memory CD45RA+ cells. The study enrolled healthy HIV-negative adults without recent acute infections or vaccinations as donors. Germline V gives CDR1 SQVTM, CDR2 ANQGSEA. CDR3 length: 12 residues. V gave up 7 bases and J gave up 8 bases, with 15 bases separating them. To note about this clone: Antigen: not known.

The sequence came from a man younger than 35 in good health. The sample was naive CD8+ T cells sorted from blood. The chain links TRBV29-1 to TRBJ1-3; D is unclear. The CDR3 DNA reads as TGCAGCGCCCGGGCCTTTCCGGACACCATATATTTT. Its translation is CSARAFPDTIYF.